Given below is one T cell receptor (beta chain) in context. Its specificity is not known. Unique molecular identifiers were used to barcode this TCRbeta library. TCRdb independently ran MiXCR on the PCR reads; one entry per CDR3 protein. Of just under 350,000 distinct CDR3 sequences in the sample, roughly 17% are singletons; the top ten hold roughly 40%. This CDR3 contains 14 residues. Germline V gene sequence: CDR1 SGHRS, CDR2 YFSETQ. The J segment lost 6 bases and the V segment lost 3 bases, leaving 8 bases of the junction unmatched. The record originates from a study of T-cell reconstitution after alpha-beta-depleted transplantation in children. Whole-study findings and limits: As was reported, about two months after transplant, alpha-beta T cells came from several hundred expanded graft clones. The main origin of T-cell counts and diversity one year after transplant was newly produced T cells. The high TCRbeta diversity at day 60 in some patients came from surviving recipient T cells and thymic progenitors.

The chain couples TRBV5-1 to TRBJ2-7; 8 nucleotides agree with TRBD1. Sequencing used PBMCs, mostly from graft donor cells, obtained 360 days after TCRalphabeta/CD19-depleted stem cell transplant. The TCR sequence derives from a male patient between 2 and 15 years old who had a stem cell transplant for acute lymphoblastic leukemia, so the T cells may come from the graft donor. This CDR3 is CASSSGQGRREQYF. The CDR3 bases are TGCGCCAGCAGCTCCGGACAGGGAAGACGCGAGCAGTACTTC. Full variable domain (outside the CDR3, taken from reference TRBV5-1 and TRBJ2-7): KAGVTQTPRYLIKTRGQQVTLSCSPISGHRSVSWYQQTPGQGLQFLFEYFSETQRNKGNFPGRFSGRQFSNSRSEMNVSTLELGDSALYLCASSSGQGRREQYFGPGTRLTVT.